These T cell receptor beta chains were read from a single sample in a study of blood T cell repertoires in COVID-19. Profiling relied on immunoSEQ multiplex PCR, and the TCRdb table lists in-frame clones only, not all of them. The sample has 200,000 or so clones; about 91% are singletons. The sequenced material came from PBMCs or T cells enriched from blood (not recorded which). The receptors here all came from a woman aged 40 to 50 with acute COVID-19. Both conserved end residues are part of each CDR3. A D gene is named only where the DNA matches it firmly. Clone size, where shown, is once, few, many, or a class for clones that have expanded.

few	TRBJ1-1	TRBV13	NA	CASRARGNLAEAFF	TGTGCCAGCAGGGCGCGAGGAAACCTTGCTGAAGCTTTCTTT
NA	TRBJ2-7	TRBV19	NA	CASSIIVNYEQYF	TGTGCCAGTAGTATAATCGTAAACTACGAGCAGTACTTC
few	TRBJ2-7	TRBV2	NA	CASLSRGWGEQYF	TGTGCCAGCTTGAGCAGGGGCTGGGGAGAGCAGTACTTC
NA	TRBJ1-1	TRBV6-1	NA	CASSEGRGTEAFF	TGTGCCAGCAGTGAAGGGAGGGGCACTGAAGCTTTCTTT
NA	TRBJ1-5	TRBV6-6	TRBD1	CASSYSQGGYQPQHF	TGTGCCAGCAGTTACTCACAGGGGGGGTATCAGCCCCAGCATTTT
NA	TRBJ2-2	TRBV14	TRBD2	CASSQRTSGRHTGELFF	TGTGCCAGCAGCCAAAGGACTAGCGGGAGGCACACCGGGGAGCTGTTTTTT
NA	TRBJ1-5	TRBV6-1	TRBD1	CASSEGTGRSNQPQHF	TGTGCCAGCAGTGAAGGGACAGGGCGTAGCAATCAGCCCCAGCATTTT
NA	TRBJ1-2	TRBV9	TRBD1	CASSKAGQGEYYGYTF	TGTGCCAGCAGCAAAGCGGGACAGGGGGAGTACTATGGCTACACCTTC
once	TRBJ2-2	TRBV7-2	TRBD2	CASSPSAGGPGGELFF	TGTGCCAGCAGCCCCTCGGCGGGAGGGCCAGGGGGGGAGCTGTTTTTT
NA	TRBJ2-3	TRBV3-1/TRBV3-2	NA	CASSPGNQDTQYF	TGTGCCAGCAGCCCAGGAAACCAAGATACGCAGTATTTT
NA	TRBJ1-5	TRBV2	NA	CASSEERGMVSNQPQHF	TGTGCCAGCAGTGAGGAAAGGGGCATGGTGAGCAATCAGCCCCAGCATTTT
NA	TRBJ2-1	TRBV21-1	NA	CASSEITSGRAGVCYNEQFF	TGTGCCAGCAGCGAAATAACTAGCGGGAGGGCCGGGGTATGCTACAATGAGCAGTTCTTC
NA	TRBJ2-1	TRBV11-2	TRBD2	CASSLVSIAGGQYNEQFF	TGTGCCAGCAGCTTAGTGAGTATAGCGGGAGGCCAGTACAATGAGCAGTTCTTC
NA	TRBJ1-2	TRBV20-1	TRBD1	CSASTDRGGHGYTF	TGCAGTGCTAGTACGGACAGGGGAGGCCATGGCTACACCTTC
NA	TRBJ2-6	TRBV27	NA	CASSAPGAGANVLTF	TGTGCCAGCAGTGCCCCGGGAGCTGGGGCCAACGTCCTGACTTTC
NA	TRBJ2-3	TRBV12-5	NA	CASGLVPGRDTQYF	TGTGCTAGTGGTTTGGTCCCAGGGCGAGATACGCAGTATTTT
NA	TRBJ1-2	TRBV18	TRBD1	CASSPRTGSPFGYTF	TGTGCCAGCTCACCCCGGACAGGGAGTCCCTTCGGCTACACCTTC
NA	TRBJ1-4	TRBV2	NA	CASTIPQGGSEKLFF	TGTGCCAGCACCATCCCCCAGGGAGGGAGTGAAAAACTGTTTTTT
NA	TRBJ2-3	TRBV19	TRBD2	CASSTRASGGASTDTQYF	TGTGCCAGTAGTACTCGGGCGAGCGGGGGGGCGAGCACAGATACGCAGTATTTT
NA	TRBJ2-1	TRBV19	TRBD2	CASSIAGGLFHEQFF	TGTGCCAGTAGTATAGCGGGGGGGCTTTTCCATGAGCAGTTCTTC
NA	TRBJ2-1	TRBV10-2	TRBD2	CASRGLARNEQFF	TGCGCCAGCCGCGGACTAGCTCGAAATGAGCAGTTCTTC
NA	TRBJ1-2	TRBV2	TRBD1	CASRKTGRYGYTF	TGTGCCAGCAGGAAGACAGGGCGCTATGGCTACACCTTC
NA	TRBJ1-2	TRBV9	TRBD1	CASRPAGQGGGYTF	TGTGCCAGCAGACCCGCTGGACAGGGCGGTGGCTACACCTTC
NA	TRBJ2-5	TRBV5-1	TRBD2	CASSAGLAGVRTQYF	TGCGCCAGCAGCGCGGGACTAGCGGGAGTTCGGACCCAGTACTTC
NA	TRBJ2-5	TRBV18	NA	CASSPPNREETQYF	TGTGCCAGCTCACCACCTAACAGGGAAGAGACCCAGTACTTC
NA	TRBJ2-7	TRBV24-1	TRBD2	CATSAGGRRPNEQYF	TGTGCCACCAGTGCGGGAGGCAGGCGCCCCAACGAGCAGTACTTC
NA	TRBJ2-7	TRBV9	TRBD1	CASSVDPGGYYEQYF	TGTGCCAGCAGCGTAGACCCAGGGGGCTATTACGAGCAGTACTTC
NA	TRBJ2-6	TRBV7-8	TRBD1	CASSLEFRQGSSGANVLTF	TGTGCCAGCAGCTTAGAGTTCCGACAGGGGTCTTCTGGGGCCAACGTCCTGACTTTC